The 17 T cell receptor beta chains presented below share a single source sample, sequenced in a study of blood T cell repertoires in COVID-19. Using immunoSEQ multiplex PCR, the repertoire was profiled, and TCRdb retains in-frame clones only, with some absent. The sample holds 390,000 or so clones, 86% seen once. Sequences were obtained from peripheral blood. These receptor sequences come from a woman under 40 with active or convalescent COVID-19.

The V call is TRBV27, the J call TRBJ2-1; the D gene is possibly TRBD2 (5 bases). V lost 3 bases and J 7 bases, leaving 7 bases between the germline ends. The CDR3 spans 12 residues. Germline-derived CDR1 and CDR2 are MNHEY and SMNVEV (reference sequence). CDR3 nucleotide sequence: TGTGCCAGCAGTTTCGAGGGAAATGAGCAGTTCTTC. Protein product: CASSFEGNEQFF.

This rearrangement joins TRBV4-1 to TRBJ1-3; D gene ambiguous. The CDR3 is 12 residues long. V was clipped by 0 bases and J by 7 bases, with 4 bases between them. Germline V lookup: CDR1 MGHRA, CDR2 YSYEKL. The CDR3 DNA is TGCGCCAGCAGCCAAGATAGTAACACCATATATTTT. Translation: CASSQDSNTIYF.

This clone came up once. This rearrangement joins TRBV27 to TRBJ1-5; TRBD1 matches at 7 bases. Germline V gives CDR1 MNHEY, CDR2 SMNVEV (reference sequence). The CDR3 loop spans 14 amino acids. V gave up 3 bases and J gave up 5 bases; unmatched junction bases: 4. The CDR3 bases are TGTGCCAGCAGTTTTATAGGGGGCGATCAGCCCCAGCATTTT. It translates to CASSFIGGDQPQHF.

This chain connects TRBV27 to TRBJ1-2; 10 positions agree with TRBD1. The V segment lost 6 bases and the J segment 4 bases; nucleotides outside the gene matches: 5. Germline V CDR1 and CDR2: MNHEY, SMNVEV (reference sequence). CDR3 length: 14 amino acids. As DNA, the CDR3 is TGTGCCAGCAGACGAGACAGGGGGCTCTATGGCTACACCTTC. It translates to CASRRDRGLYGYTF.

The CDR3 region has the DNA TGTGCCAGTAGTCCTTCCGACTATGGCTACACCTTC. It codes for CASSPSDYGYTF. J is TRBJ1-2 and V is TRBV19; D not resolved. The CDR3 is 12 amino acids. The germline gives CDR1 LNHDA, CDR2 SQIVND (reference sequence). V gave up 5 bases and J gave up 3 bases, with 7 bases separating them.

About this clone itself: In the same sample, other DNA sequences code for this CDR3. This chain connects TRBV14 to TRBJ1-6; 10 bases map to TRBD1. J lost 7 bases, V lost 0 bases, and 3 bases had no gene match. Per germline, CDR1 SGHDN and CDR2 FVKESK. This CDR3 is 16 amino acids long. The CDR3, as DNA: TGTGCCAGCAGCCAAGATTGGGGACAGGGGAATTCACCCCTCCACTTT. It specifies CASSQDWGQGNSPLHF.

A few counts support this clone. This rearrangement joins TRBV6-5 to TRBJ2-2; 10 bases match TRBD2. Trimming removed 2 bases from V and 4 bases from J; junction bases left unmatched: 4. Germline-derived CDR1 and CDR2 are MNHEY and SVGAGI. The CDR3 is 16 residues long. In DNA, the CDR3 is TGTGCCAGCAGTTACGGTCTAGCGGGAGTCACCGGGGAGCTGTTTTTT. Amino acid sequence: CASSYGLAGVTGELFF.

This chain links TRBV28 with TRBJ2-7; 11 bases agree with TRBD2. Per germline, CDR1 MDHEN and CDR2 SYDVKM. Trimming removed 1 base from V and 10 bases from J; junction bases left unmatched: 9. CDR3 length: 15 amino acids. As DNA, the CDR3 is TGTGCCAGCAGTTTATCGCCGGGACTAGCGGTCGATCAGTACTTC. Amino acid sequence: CASSLSPGLAVDQYF.

The J gene is TRBJ2-6, the V gene TRBV6-1; 7 positions agree with TRBD2. The trim removed 0 bases at V and 4 bases at J, leaving 3 bases unmatched. CDR1 is MNHNS and CDR2 is SASEGT in the germline V gene. The CDR3 consists of 16 residues. CDR3 sequence (DNA): TGTGCCAGCAGTGAAGCGGGGGGGAACGGGGCCAACGTCCTGACTTTC. This translates into CASSEAGGNGANVLTF.

This chain joins TRBV30 and TRBJ2-3, with D tentatively TRBD2 (6 bases). Between the trimmed V and J ends, which lost 0 bases and 0 bases, there was a span of 10 bases. Germline V gene data show CDR1 as GTSNPN and CDR2 as SVGIG (reference sequence). The CDR3 extends over 15 amino acids. The DNA for the CDR3 is TGTGCCTGGAGTGTACTGGGACTTAGCACAGATACGCAGTATTTT. This gives the protein CAWSVLGLSTDTQYF.

V and J are TRBV2 and TRBJ1-5, with D perhaps matching TRBD1 (5 bases). Germline assignment: CDR1 SNHLY and CDR2 FYNNEI. V lost 3 bases to trimming and J lost 11 bases, with 23 bases between them. The CDR3 has 16 amino acids. The CDR3 region has the DNA TGTGCCAGCAGTGAGCCAAGGACGGGGGGACGTTTGGCCCAGCATTTT. Translated: CASSEPRTGGRLAQHF.

The chain recombines TRBV29-1 with TRBJ2-3; weak D call: TRBD1 (6 bases). CDR3 size: 11 residues. Germline-derived CDR1 and CDR2 are SQVTM and ANQGSEA. The V and J ends lost 6 bases and 6 bases respectively, with 10 bases between them. The CDR3: CSVFTGDTQYF. In nucleotides, the CDR3 is TGCAGCGTCTTTACAGGGGATACGCAGTATTTT.

The genes are TRBV2 and TRBJ1-1; a weak D match, TRBD1 (6 bases). The V gene's germline CDR1 is SNHLY and CDR2 FYNNEI. The CDR3 has 14 residues. V was cut by 7 bases and J by 1 base, with 13 bases left in between. The DNA of the CDR3 is TGTGCCAGCACCCGACTGGGGGCGAACACTGAAGCTTTCTTT. Encoded protein: CASTRLGANTEAFF. Looking up the rest from reference TRBV2 and TRBJ1-1 gives the full variable domain: EPEVTQTPSHQVTQMGQEVILRCVPISNHLYFYWYRQILGQKVEFLVSFYNNEISEKSEIFDDQFSVERPDGSNFTLKIRSTKLEDSAMYFCASTRLGANTEAFFGQGTRLTVV.

V is TRBV6-5 and J is TRBJ1-1, with D maybe TRBD1 (6 bases). V was pared by 6 bases and J by 6 bases, with 17 bases between. This CDR3 is 14 amino acids long. The germline V gene encodes CDR1 MNHEY and CDR2 SVGAGI. The CDR3 bases are TGTGCCAGCAGCCCAGGGGTACAGGGCTCTGAAGCTTTCTTT. Protein sequence: CASSPGVQGSEAFF.

The chain joins TRBV4-1 to TRBJ2-7; 8 bases fit TRBD2. Germline CDR1 reads MGHRA; CDR2 reads YSYEKL. The CDR3 sequence is 17 residues long. Trimming at V came to 1 base and at J to 1 base, leaving 9 bases not matched to a gene. The CDR3 region is CASSQVPGGAGSYEQYF. DNA for the CDR3: TGCGCCAGCAGCCAAGTCCCCGGGGGGGCGGGATCCTACGAGCAGTACTTC.

The CDR3 bases are TGTGCCAGCAGTCTCTACAGGGTCACTGAAGCTTTCTTT. Its translation is CASSLYRVTEAFF. This chain links TRBV27 with TRBJ1-1; tentative D call: TRBD1 (6 bases). Germline CDR1 and CDR2: MNHEY and SMNVEV (reference sequence). The length of the CDR3 is 13 residues. V lost 5 bases and J lost 4, with 11 bases in between.

The table lists this clone with a count of one. This chain links TRBV5-1 with TRBJ1-4; 7 bases fit TRBD1. CDR1 is SGHRS and CDR2 is YFSETQ in the germline V gene. Trimming removed 3 bases from V and 4 bases from J; junction bases left unmatched: 6. The CDR3 is 15 residues long. CDR3 region: CASSSRTGINEKLFF. The CDR3 DNA reads TGCGCCAGCAGCTCACGGACAGGAATTAATGAAAAACTGTTTTTT.